The present T cell receptor (beta chain) was sequenced within a study of blood T cell repertoires in COVID-19. The CDR3 runs 14 residues. V was pared by 4 bases and J by 12 bases, with 16 bases between. Germline V lookup: CDR1 MNHEY, CDR2 SMNVEV (reference sequence). Per the authors' pipeline: The assay estimated nucleated cells by amplifying reference gene primers. The protocol was immunoSEQ multiplex PCR, while the TCRdb copy is restricted to in-frame clones and leaves out a portion. Clone size and V and J calls were adopted from that table, with D and trimming inferred from the DNA. The sample holds about 220,000 clones, 83% seen once.

This TCR was sampled from a woman between 50 and 59 years old who had been exposed to COVID-19. V usage is TRBV27 and J usage is TRBJ1-6; D is possibly TRBD1 (5 bases). Sequenced sample: PBMCs or T cells enriched from blood (not recorded which). The CDR3 protein is CASSSDPNGGPLHF. The CDR3, as DNA: TGTGCCAGCAGTTCAGATCCCAACGGGGGACCCCTCCACTTT.